Listed here are 26 T cell receptor beta chains from one sample, sequenced in a study of T cells in pancreatic ductal adenocarcinoma. Generated by immunoSEQ multiplex PCR, the TCRdb table keeps only in-frame clones and is missing some. The repertoire consists of several thousand clones, with under 90% occurring once and the leading ten covering around 3.3%. The selected patients with pancreatic ductal adenocarcinoma had surgery but no neoadjuvant therapy. The sample consisted of PBMCs. These receptors all come from a human donor with pancreatic ductal adenocarcinoma.

The chain joins TRBV19 to TRBJ1-5; D is uncertain. V lost 5 bases and J 1 base, leaving 15 bases between the germline ends. The CDR3 totals 16 residues. Germline loops: CDR1 LNHDA, CDR2 SQIVND (reference sequence). In DNA, the CDR3 is TGTGCCAGTAGTCCCCCGGTGAGGGAGAGCAATCAGCCCCAGCATTTT. Residues: CASSPPVRESNQPQHF.

This clone was found a few times. The chain uses TRBV5-6 and TRBJ1-5, with D tentatively TRBD1 (5 bases). The CDR3 is 13 amino acids. CDR1 and CDR2 (germline): SGHDT, YYEEEE. Trimming left V 4 bases short and J 6 bases short, with 11 bases between. CDR3 nucleotides: TGTGCCAGCAGCGGCGGGACGCTTCAGCCCCAGCATTTT. It specifies CASSGGTLQPQHF.

This clone was picked up one time. The chain joins TRBV19 to TRBJ2-5, with TRBD1 matching 7 bases. The CDR3 has 13 residues. Germline assignment: CDR1 LNHDA and CDR2 SQIVND (reference sequence). V was clipped by 4 bases and J by 5 bases; unmatched bases: 4. This chain's CDR3 is CASSTNRGETQYF. CDR3 bases: TGTGCCAGTAGTACCAACAGGGGTGAGACCCAGTACTTC.

The chain couples TRBV7-8 to TRBJ2-5; no clear D gene. The V end lost 3 bases, the J end lost 5 bases, and 13 bases lay between the germline ends. This CDR3 has 14 residues. From germline, CDR1 is SGHVS and CDR2 FQNEAQ. CDR3 residues: CASSFFPARETQYF. CDR3 bases: TGTGCCAGCAGCTTCTTTCCCGCCCGGGAGACCCAGTACTTC.

The chain recombines TRBV19 with TRBJ2-7; 10 positions agree with TRBD2. CDR1 is LNHDA, CDR2 SQIVND, per germline (reference sequence). V trimming: 6 bases; J trimming: 0 bases; junction bases outside the gene matches: 11. The CDR3 totals 17 residues. CDR3 amino acids: CASSPRGSGGISYEQYF. DNA for the CDR3: TGTGCCAGTAGCCCCAGGGGTAGCGGGGGGATCTCCTACGAGCAGTACTTC.

This clone is a singleton in its sample. This chain uses TRBV30 with TRBJ1-1; possible D gene TRBD1, 5 bases. CDR1 is GTSNPN, CDR2 SVGIG, per germline (reference sequence). The CDR3 contains 14 residues. The germline V and J ends were trimmed by 3 bases and 1 base, with 12 bases remaining between them. For the CDR3, the DNA is TGTGCCTGGAGACCCGACAGATCGAACACTGAAGCTTTCTTT. Translating it yields CAWRPDRSNTEAFF.

The V and J genes are TRBV11-1 and TRBJ1-1; D remains unclear. The CDR3 is 14 residues long. V lost 3 bases to trimming and J lost 0 bases, with 8 bases between them. CDR1 and CDR2 from the germline V gene are SGHAT and FQDESV (reference sequence). DNA for the CDR3: TGTGCCAGCAGCTTGAGTAGATTGAACACTGAAGCTTTCTTT. Translated, it gives CASSLSRLNTEAFF.

The V call is TRBV10-3, the J call TRBJ2-3; 10 bases are shared with TRBD2. CDR3 length equals 15 residues. The V gene end was trimmed by 4 bases and the J gene end by 4 bases; junction bases not matched to a gene: 5. Germline assignment: CDR1 ENHRY and CDR2 SYGVKD. In DNA form, the CDR3 reads TGTGCCATCAGTGGCCTAGCGGGAGTAGCAGATACGCAGTATTTT. Amino acid sequence: CAISGLAGVADTQYF.

This sequence joins TRBV5-5 and TRBJ2-3; no definite D call. The length of the CDR3 is 14 residues. Germline V gene data show CDR1 as SGHKS and CDR2 as YYEKEE (reference sequence). V was clipped by 7 bases and J by 1 base, with 13 bases between them. The CDR3 DNA reads TGTGCCAGCGGAGTAGTAGGCGGCACAGATACGCAGTATTTT. It encodes CASGVVGGTDTQYF.

CDR3 loop: CASSSATGGNTDTQYF. Written as DNA, the CDR3 is TGTGCCAGCAGTTCCGCGACAGGAGGCAACACAGATACGCAGTATTTT. The chain uses TRBV6-6 and TRBJ2-3; D might be TRBD1 (6 bases). V lost 4 bases and J lost 2, with 16 bases in between. The germline V gene has CDR1 MNHNY and CDR2 SVGAGI (reference sequence). The CDR3 sequence is 16 residues long.

This clone appeared once. V gene TRBV9 combines with J gene TRBJ2-1; possibly TRBD2 for D (5 bases). Germline lookup yields CDR1 SGDLS and CDR2 YYNGEE. The V gene lost 2 bases and the J gene lost 0 bases, with 15 bases spanning the gap. The CDR3 spans 17 residues. CDR3 in DNA: TGTGCCAGCAGCGTCGAATGGACTTTGAGCTCCTACAATGAGCAGTTCTTC. Translating gives CASSVEWTLSSYNEQFF.

V usage is TRBV28 and J usage is TRBJ1-5, with 10 bases that match TRBD1. V trimming: 9 bases; J trimming: 6 bases; junction bases outside the gene matches: 5. Germline CDR1 and CDR2: MDHEN and SYDVKM. There are 13 residues in the CDR3. CDR3 protein: CASKTGGSQPQHF. In nucleotides, the CDR3 is TGTGCCAGTAAGACAGGGGGCAGTCAGCCCCAGCATTTT. The variable domain in full, completed from reference TRBV28 and TRBJ1-5, reads DVKVTQSSRYLVKRTGEKVFLECVQDMDHENMFWYRQDPGLGLRLIYFSYDVKMKEKGDIPEGYSVSREKKERFSLILESASTNQTSMYLCASKTGGSQPQHFGDGTRLSIL.

This clone was recorded only once. The chain has TRBV11-2 and TRBJ2-3; no clear D. The ends were cut back, 1 base at V and 4 bases at J, with 15 bases in the middle. The CDR3 loop spans 16 amino acids. Germline-derived CDR1 and CDR2 are SGHAT and FQNNGV. CDR3 protein: CASSLVPSSRPDTQYF. The CDR3 DNA is TGTGCCAGCAGCTTAGTCCCTAGTTCGCGTCCAGATACGCAGTATTTT.

The chain employs TRBV11-3 and TRBJ1-5; no reliable D call. Trimming removed 5 bases at V and 3 bases at J, with 8 bases between. The CDR3 extends over 13 amino acids. From germline, CDR1 is SGHNT and CDR2 YENEEA. As DNA, the CDR3 is TGTGCCAGCAGCGCCAGGAACAATCAGCCCCAGCATTTT. Translated: CASSARNNQPQHF.

V gene TRBV21-1 combines with J gene TRBJ2-5; the D call of TRBD2 is as the table states it, not checked on the DNA. TRBV21-1 corresponds to a pseudogene. This CDR3 comprises 16 residues. The CDR3 is CASSNNRGAHQETQYF. CDR3 sequence (DNA): TGTGCCAGCAGCAATAACCGCGGGGCCCACCAAGAGACCCAGTACTTC.

This chain links TRBV7-2 with TRBJ2-7; perhaps TRBD2 as D (6 bases). There are 13 residues in the CDR3. Germline V gene sequence: CDR1 SGHTA, CDR2 FQGNSA. V lost 1 base and J 4 bases, leaving 8 bases between the germline ends. The CDR3 reads CASSLGRGYEQYF. CDR3 nucleotides: TGTGCCAGCAGCTTAGGGCGGGGATACGAGCAGTACTTC.

V and J are TRBV5-1 and TRBJ1-3, with 7 bases aligning to TRBD1. The CDR3 contains 14 residues. With 2 bases clipped from V and 3 bases from J, the junction kept 2 bases outside the gene matches. Germline-derived CDR1 and CDR2 are SGHRS and YFSETQ. The CDR3 region is CASSFGTVGNTIYF. Written as DNA, the CDR3 is TGCGCCAGCAGCTTCGGGACAGTTGGAAACACCATATATTTT.

The chain has TRBV25-1 and TRBJ2-1; maybe TRBD2 (5 bases). Germline V gene lookup returns CDR1 MGHDK and CDR2 SYGVNS. The V end was cut by 0 bases, the J end by 6 bases, with 9 bases between. The CDR3 loop spans 14 amino acids. The CDR3 reads CASSEYSLANEQFF. DNA for the CDR3: TGTGCCAGCAGTGAATATAGTCTAGCCAATGAGCAGTTCTTC. The variable domain in full, with the rest retrieved from reference TRBV25-1 and TRBJ2-1, is EADIYQTPRYLVIGTGKKITLECSQTMGHDKMYWYQQDPGMELHLIHYSYGVNSTEKGDLSSESTVSRIRTEHFPLTLESARPSHTSQYLCASSEYSLANEQFFGPGTRLTVL.

The J gene is TRBJ2-7, the V gene TRBV7-9; TRBD1 agrees at 7 bases. The CDR3 sequence is 14 residues long. Germline trimming cut 5 bases from V and 2 bases from J; bases unmatched to any gene: 6. Per the germline V gene, CDR1 is SEHNR and CDR2 is FQNEAQ (reference sequence). This CDR3 is CASSPETGPYEQYF. The CDR3 DNA follows: TGTGCCAGCAGCCCGGAGACAGGGCCCTACGAGCAGTACTTC.

The chain's CDR3 is CASSFLSAGNVNTIYF. The CDR3 DNA is TGTGCCAGCAGCTTTCTCTCGGCAGGGAATGTCAACACCATATATTTT. V is TRBV5-6 and J is TRBJ1-3; TRBD1 is a possible D gene (5 bases). Per germline, CDR1 SGHDT and CDR2 YYEEEE. CDR3 length equals 16 residues. The V end lost 2 bases, the J end lost 7 bases, and 19 bases lay between the germline ends.

This rearrangement joins TRBV7-9 to TRBJ1-4, with D perhaps TRBD1 (5 bases). Trimming stripped 3 bases from V and 7 bases from J, with 12 bases between. The CDR3 contains 14 residues. CDR1 and CDR2 (germline): SEHNR, FQNEAQ (reference sequence). The CDR3 DNA follows: TGTGCCAGCAGCTTTTCCAGGGAGGTTGAAAAACTGTTTTTT. It codes for CASSFSREVEKLFF.

The V and J genes are TRBV5-1 and TRBJ1-1, with a tentative D call TRBD1 (5 bases). The CDR3 has 14 amino acids. The V end lost 4 bases, the J end lost 3 bases, and 13 bases lay between the germline ends. Germline loops: CDR1 SGHRS, CDR2 YFSETQ. CDR3 loop: CASSAGGSDTEAFF. The CDR3 bases are TGCGCCAGCAGCGCCGGGGGGTCGGACACTGAAGCTTTCTTT.

The chain joins TRBV5-6 to TRBJ2-5, with TRBD2 identical over 10 bases. Germline V lookup: CDR1 SGHDT, CDR2 YYEEEE. The CDR3 is 15 residues long. Trimming took 3 bases from V and 2 from J; bases not matched to a gene: 4. Here the CDR3 DNA reads TGTGCCAGCAGCTACAAGACTAGCGGGCAAGAGACCCAGTACTTC. Its translation: CASSYKTSGQETQYF. Drawing the rest from reference TRBV5-6 and TRBJ2-5, the complete variable domain is DAGVTQSPTHLIKTRGQQVTLRCSPKSGHDTVSWYQQALGQGPQFIFQYYEEEERQRGNFPDRFSGHQFPNYSSELNVNALLLGDSALYLCASSYKTSGQETQYFGPGTRLLVL.

The V gene is TRBV2, the J gene TRBJ1-6, with 8 nucleotides matching TRBD1. Germline CDR1 is SNHLY and CDR2 is FYNNEI. Trimming cost V 6 bases and J 7 bases; bases outside gene matches: 8. The CDR3 loop spans 15 amino acids. CDR3 protein: CASSGQGSANSPLHF. CDR3 nucleotides: TGTGCCAGCAGCGGACAGGGTAGTGCGAATTCACCCCTCCACTTT.

The chain uses TRBV5-1 and TRBJ2-7; D is uncertain. The germline V gene encodes CDR1 SGHRS and CDR2 YFSETQ. The CDR3 is 14 amino acids. V lost 2 bases to trimming and J lost 2 bases, with 11 bases between them. The CDR3 is CASSLDLPPYEQYF. DNA for the CDR3: TGCGCCAGCAGCTTAGACTTACCACCCTACGAGCAGTACTTC.

This clone was counted a single time. This chain joins TRBV5-1 and TRBJ1-3, with TRBD1 matching over 7 bases. Trimming at V came to 0 bases and at J to 7 bases, leaving 7 bases not matched to a gene. The CDR3 loop spans 15 amino acids. Germline V gene data show CDR1 as SGHRS and CDR2 as YFSETQ. The CDR3: CASSLDGTAWNTIYF. CDR3 coding DNA: TGCGCCAGCAGCTTGGATGGGACAGCCTGGAACACCATATATTTT.